Listed below are T cell receptor beta chains from one sample, sequenced in a study of cytomegalovirus exposure and HLA in healthy donors. Sequencing used immunoSEQ multiplex PCR; TCRdb keeps in-frame clones, though not all of them. The sample lists over 60,000 clones; approximately 72% were seen once. Sequencing was done on a sample of PBMCs. Receptors originate from a woman aged 25-40 years in good health and CMV-seropositive. Both conserved end residues are part of each CDR3. D genes are given only for firm matches. Clone size is given for some rows only: seen once, a few or many times, or a class if the clone is expanded.

CDR3 protein: CASSPGQGWYEQYF
CDR3 DNA: TGCGCCAGCAGCCCGGGACAGGGGTGGTACGAGCAGTACTTC
clone size: -
V gene: TRBV5-1
CDR3 length: 14
D gene: TRBD1
J gene: TRBJ2-7

CDR3 protein: CASSGTGSYNEQFF
CDR3 DNA: TGCGCCAGCAGCGGGACAGGGTCGTACAATGAGCAGTTCTTC
clone size: once
V gene: TRBV5-1
CDR3 length: 14
D gene: TRBD1
J gene: TRBJ2-1

CDR3 protein: CASSLWSGANGQQYF
CDR3 DNA: TGTGCCAGCAGTTTATGGTCAGGGGCAAATGGCCAGCAGTACTTC
clone size: -
V gene: TRBV27
CDR3 length: 15
D gene: -
J gene: TRBJ2-7

CDR3 protein: CASSLRLAGGVGDTQYF
CDR3 DNA: TGTGCCAGCAGCTTAAGACTAGCGGGGGGGGTGGGAGATACGCAGTATTTT
clone size: -
V gene: TRBV7-2
CDR3 length: 17
D gene: TRBD2
J gene: TRBJ2-3

CDR3 protein: CASKPPGEGYTF
CDR3 DNA: TGTGCCAGTAAACCCCCGGGGGAAGGCTACACCTTC
clone size: once
V gene: TRBV19
CDR3 length: 12
D gene: -
J gene: TRBJ1-2

CDR3 protein: CASTSGHPYEQYF
CDR3 DNA: TGTGCCAGTACCTCGGGACACCCCTACGAGCAGTACTTC
clone size: -
V gene: TRBV19
CDR3 length: 13
D gene: -
J gene: TRBJ2-7

CDR3 protein: CSVVGPQNFQETQYF
CDR3 DNA: TGCAGCGTTGTGGGCCCACAGAATTTCCAAGAGACCCAGTACTTC
clone size: few
V gene: TRBV29-1
CDR3 length: 15
D gene: -
J gene: TRBJ2-5

CDR3 protein: CASSTTGNQPQHF
CDR3 DNA: TGTGCCAGCAGCACCACAGGTAATCAGCCCCAGCATTTT
clone size: few
V gene: TRBV11-2
CDR3 length: 13
D gene: -
J gene: TRBJ1-5

CDR3 protein: CASSTLAVSSYNEQFF
CDR3 DNA: TGTGCCAGTAGTACACTAGCGGTGAGCTCCTACAATGAGCAGTTCTTC
clone size: -
V gene: TRBV19
CDR3 length: 16
D gene: TRBD2
J gene: TRBJ2-1

CDR3 protein: CASSDGRATYNSPLHF
CDR3 DNA: TGTGCCAGTAGTGATGGGAGGGCTACCTATAATTCACCCCTCCACTTT
clone size: -
V gene: TRBV19
CDR3 length: 16
D gene: -
J gene: TRBJ1-6

CDR3 protein: CSVRGGNKGTGELFF
CDR3 DNA: TGCAGCGTTAGGGGAGGGAATAAGGGAACCGGGGAGCTGTTTTTT
clone size: -
V gene: TRBV29-1
CDR3 length: 15
D gene: TRBD2
J gene: TRBJ2-2

CDR3 protein: CASSPYRDRIYEQYF
CDR3 DNA: TGTGCCAGCAGCCCTTACCGGGACAGGATTTACGAGCAGTACTTC
clone size: once
V gene: TRBV11-2
CDR3 length: 15
D gene: TRBD1
J gene: TRBJ2-7

CDR3 protein: CASSLPASGGRGEQYF
CDR3 DNA: TGTGCCAGCAGCTTGCCGGCTAGCGGGGGAAGGGGCGAGCAGTACTTC
clone size: -
V gene: TRBV5-4
CDR3 length: 16
D gene: TRBD2
J gene: TRBJ2-7

CDR3 protein: CATRTQGGMNQPQHF
CDR3 DNA: TGTGCCACCAGGACTCAGGGTGGAATGAATCAGCCCCAGCATTTT
clone size: -
V gene: TRBV15
CDR3 length: 15
D gene: -
J gene: TRBJ1-5

CDR3 protein: CASSHGGTGGTGELFF
CDR3 DNA: TGTGCCAGCAGCCACGGGGGGACAGGGGGCACCGGGGAGCTGTTTTTT
clone size: -
V gene: TRBV5-4
CDR3 length: 16
D gene: TRBD1
J gene: TRBJ2-2

CDR3 protein: CASSFATPGQLYNEQFF
CDR3 DNA: TGCGCCAGCAGCTTCGCAACTCCGGGACAGCTATACAATGAGCAGTTCTTC
clone size: -
V gene: TRBV5-1
CDR3 length: 17
D gene: TRBD1
J gene: TRBJ2-1

CDR3 protein: CATSRGRAETQYF
CDR3 DNA: TGTGCCACCAGCAGAGGCAGGGCCGAGACCCAGTACTTC
clone size: -
V gene: TRBV15
CDR3 length: 13
D gene: -
J gene: TRBJ2-5

CDR3 protein: CASSILGGWFTEAFF
CDR3 DNA: TGTGCCAGTAGTATTTTGGGGGGTTGGTTCACTGAAGCTTTCTTT
clone size: -
V gene: TRBV19
CDR3 length: 15
D gene: -
J gene: TRBJ1-1

CDR3 protein: CASSEEGARNYGYTF
CDR3 DNA: TGTGCCAGCAGTGAAGAAGGGGCGAGAAACTATGGCTACACCTTC
clone size: -
V gene: TRBV2
CDR3 length: 15
D gene: -
J gene: TRBJ1-2

CDR3 protein: CASRIQGASNQPQHF
CDR3 DNA: TGTGCCAGCAGAATACAGGGGGCATCGAATCAGCCCCAGCATTTT
clone size: -
V gene: TRBV28
CDR3 length: 15
D gene: TRBD1
J gene: TRBJ1-5

CDR3 protein: CASTSTPLRGGGYTF
CDR3 DNA: TGTGCCAGTACCTCGACTCCTTTGAGAGGGGGCGGCTACACCTTC
clone size: once
V gene: TRBV27
CDR3 length: 15
D gene: TRBD1
J gene: TRBJ1-2

CDR3 protein: CASSFKGQGPSYEQYF
CDR3 DNA: TGTGCCAGCAGCTTTAAGGGACAGGGACCCTCCTACGAGCAGTACTTC
clone size: -
V gene: TRBV7-8
CDR3 length: 16
D gene: TRBD1
J gene: TRBJ2-7